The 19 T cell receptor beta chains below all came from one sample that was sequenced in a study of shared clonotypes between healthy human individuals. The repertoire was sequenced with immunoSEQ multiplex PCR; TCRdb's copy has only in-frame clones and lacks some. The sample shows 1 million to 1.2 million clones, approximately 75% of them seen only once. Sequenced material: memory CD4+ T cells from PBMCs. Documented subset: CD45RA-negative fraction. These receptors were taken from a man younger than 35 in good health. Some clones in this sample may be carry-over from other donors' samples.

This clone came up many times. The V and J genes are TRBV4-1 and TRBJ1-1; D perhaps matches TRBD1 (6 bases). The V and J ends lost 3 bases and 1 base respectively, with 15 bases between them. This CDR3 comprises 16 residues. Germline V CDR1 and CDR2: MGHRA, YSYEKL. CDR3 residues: CASSHWGRFGNTEAFF. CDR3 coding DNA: TGCGCCAGCAGCCACTGGGGGCGCTTTGGGAACACTGAAGCTTTCTTT.

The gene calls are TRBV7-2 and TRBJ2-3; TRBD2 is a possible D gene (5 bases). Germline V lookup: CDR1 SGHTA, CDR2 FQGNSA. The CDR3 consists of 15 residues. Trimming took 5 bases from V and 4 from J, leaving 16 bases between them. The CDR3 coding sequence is TGTGCCAGCAGCGAGCGGCCCAACCCCCCAGATACGCAGTATTTT. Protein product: CASSERPNPPDTQYF.

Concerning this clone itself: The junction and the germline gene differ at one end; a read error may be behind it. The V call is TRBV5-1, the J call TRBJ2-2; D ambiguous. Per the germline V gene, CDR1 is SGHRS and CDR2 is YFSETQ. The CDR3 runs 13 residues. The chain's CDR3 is CASSRTSTVELFF. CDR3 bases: TGCGCCAGCAGCCGTACTTCTACCGTGGAGCTGTTTTTT.

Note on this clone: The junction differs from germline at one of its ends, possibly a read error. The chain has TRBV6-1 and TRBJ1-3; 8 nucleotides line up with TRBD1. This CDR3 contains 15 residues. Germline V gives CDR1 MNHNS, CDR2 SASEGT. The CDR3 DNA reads TGTGCCAGCAGAGAAGCACAGGGGGCTGGAAACACCATATATTTT. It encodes CASREAQGAGNTIYF.

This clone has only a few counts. CDR3 nucleotides: TGTGCCAGCAGTGTTAGCGGGACTGGTGACATTCAGTACTTC. Its protein is CASSVSGTGDIQYF. The V gene is TRBV25-1, the J gene TRBJ2-4, with 8 bases fitting TRBD2. Trimming cost V 4 bases and J 8 bases; bases outside gene matches: 7. Germline V gives CDR1 MGHDK, CDR2 SYGVNS. The CDR3 length is 14 residues.

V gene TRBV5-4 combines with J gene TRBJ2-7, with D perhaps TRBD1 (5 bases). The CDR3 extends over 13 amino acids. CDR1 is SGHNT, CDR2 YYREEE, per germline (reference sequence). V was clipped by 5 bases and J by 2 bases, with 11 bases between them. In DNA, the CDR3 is TGTGCCAGCAGTGACAGTACTACCTACGAGCAGTACTTC. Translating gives CASSDSTTYEQYF.

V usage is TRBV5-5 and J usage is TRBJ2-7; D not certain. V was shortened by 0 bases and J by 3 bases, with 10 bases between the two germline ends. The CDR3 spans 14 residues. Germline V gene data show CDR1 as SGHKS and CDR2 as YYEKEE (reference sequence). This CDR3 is CASSLDVRHYEQYF. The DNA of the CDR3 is TGTGCCAGCAGCTTGGATGTCCGACACTACGAGCAGTACTTC.

The CDR3 is CASGRGDGYTF. Written as DNA, the CDR3 is TGTGCCAGCGGGAGAGGGGATGGCTACACCTTC. The V gene is TRBV6-5, the J gene TRBJ1-2, with D perhaps TRBD1 (5 bases). This CDR3 is built from 11 residues. Trimming pared 8 bases from V and 6 bases from J, leaving 10 bases between. Germline lookup yields CDR1 MNHEY and CDR2 SVGAGI.

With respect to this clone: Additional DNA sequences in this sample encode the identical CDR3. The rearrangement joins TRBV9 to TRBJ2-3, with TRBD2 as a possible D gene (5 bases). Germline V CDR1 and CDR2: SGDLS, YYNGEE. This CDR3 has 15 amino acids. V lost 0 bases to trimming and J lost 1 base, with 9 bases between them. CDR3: CASSVVGRGTDTQYF. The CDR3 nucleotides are TGTGCCAGCAGCGTAGTAGGGCGGGGCACAGATACGCAGTATTTT.

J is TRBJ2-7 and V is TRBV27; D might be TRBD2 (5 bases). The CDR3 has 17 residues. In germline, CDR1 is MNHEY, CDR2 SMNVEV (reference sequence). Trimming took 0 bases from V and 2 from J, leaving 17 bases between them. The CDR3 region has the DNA TGTGCCAGCAGTTTATCCTCCAACAGACTAAGACCCTACGAGCAGTACTTC. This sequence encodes CASSLSSNRLRPYEQYF.

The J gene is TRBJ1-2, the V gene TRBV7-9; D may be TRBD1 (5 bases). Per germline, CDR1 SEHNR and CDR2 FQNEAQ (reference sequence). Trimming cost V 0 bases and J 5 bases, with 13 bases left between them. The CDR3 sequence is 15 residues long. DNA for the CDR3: TGTGCCAGCAGCTTAGCGGGAGGGGAGACGTATGGCTACACCTTC. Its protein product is CASSLAGGETYGYTF.

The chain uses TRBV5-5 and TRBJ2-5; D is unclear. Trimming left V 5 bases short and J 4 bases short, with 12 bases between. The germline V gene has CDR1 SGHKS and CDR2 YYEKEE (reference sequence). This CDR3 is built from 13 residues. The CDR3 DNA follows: TGTGCCAGCAGTCCCGTCTCTTCAGAGACCCAGTACTTC. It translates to CASSPVSSETQYF.

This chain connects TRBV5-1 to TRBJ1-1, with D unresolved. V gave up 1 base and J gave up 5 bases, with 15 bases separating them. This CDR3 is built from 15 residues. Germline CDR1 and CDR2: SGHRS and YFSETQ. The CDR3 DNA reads TGCGCCAGCAGCTTGCGAGTCGGGGTCGGAACTGAAGCTTTCTTT. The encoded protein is CASSLRVGVGTEAFF.

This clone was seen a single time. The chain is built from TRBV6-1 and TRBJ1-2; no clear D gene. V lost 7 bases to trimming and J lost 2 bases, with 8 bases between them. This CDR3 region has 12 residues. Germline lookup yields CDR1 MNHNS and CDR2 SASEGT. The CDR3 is CASKAGNYGYTF. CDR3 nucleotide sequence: TGTGCCAGCAAAGCAGGAAACTATGGCTACACCTTC.

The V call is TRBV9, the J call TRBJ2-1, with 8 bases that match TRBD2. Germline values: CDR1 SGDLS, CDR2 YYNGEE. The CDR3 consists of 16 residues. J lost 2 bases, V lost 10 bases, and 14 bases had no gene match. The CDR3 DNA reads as TGTGCCGGGCAGCGTGACGGGAGGGGGGCCTACAATGAGCAGTTCTTC. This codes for CAGQRDGRGAYNEQFF.

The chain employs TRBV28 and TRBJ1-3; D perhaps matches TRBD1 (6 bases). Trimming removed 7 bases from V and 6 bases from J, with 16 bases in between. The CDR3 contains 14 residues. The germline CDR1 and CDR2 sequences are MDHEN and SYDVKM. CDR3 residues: CASTIPGGANTIYF. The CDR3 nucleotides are TGTGCCAGCACCATCCCCGGGGGGGCAAACACCATATATTTT.

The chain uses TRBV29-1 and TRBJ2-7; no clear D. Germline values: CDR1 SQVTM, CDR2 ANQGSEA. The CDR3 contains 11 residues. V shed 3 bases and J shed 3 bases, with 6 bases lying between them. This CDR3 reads CSVDWGYEQYF. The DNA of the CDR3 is TGCAGCGTTGATTGGGGCTACGAGCAGTACTTC.

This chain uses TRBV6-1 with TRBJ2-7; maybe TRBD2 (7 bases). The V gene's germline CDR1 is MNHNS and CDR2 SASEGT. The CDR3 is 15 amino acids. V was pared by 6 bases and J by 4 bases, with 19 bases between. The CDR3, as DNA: TGTGCCAGCAGAGTCGGAGCGGGAAGGGGGTACGAGCAGTACTTC. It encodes CASRVGAGRGYEQYF.

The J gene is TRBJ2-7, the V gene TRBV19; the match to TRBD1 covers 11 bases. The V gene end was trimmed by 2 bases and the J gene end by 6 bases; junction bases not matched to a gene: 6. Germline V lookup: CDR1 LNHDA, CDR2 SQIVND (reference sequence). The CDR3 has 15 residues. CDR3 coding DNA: TGTGCCAGTAGTATAATCGGGACAGGGGGAGCCGAGCAGTACTTC. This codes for CASSIIGTGGAEQYF.